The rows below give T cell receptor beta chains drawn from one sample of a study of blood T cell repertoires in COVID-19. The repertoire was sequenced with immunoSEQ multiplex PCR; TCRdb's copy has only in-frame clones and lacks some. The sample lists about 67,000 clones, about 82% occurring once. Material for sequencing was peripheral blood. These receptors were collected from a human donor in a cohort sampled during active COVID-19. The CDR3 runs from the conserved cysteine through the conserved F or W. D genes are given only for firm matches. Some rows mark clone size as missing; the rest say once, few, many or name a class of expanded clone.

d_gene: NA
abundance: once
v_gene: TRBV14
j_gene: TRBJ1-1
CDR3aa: CASSLLPSGMENTEAFF
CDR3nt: TGTGCCAGCAGCCTACTACCTTCAGGGATGGAGAACACTGAAGCTTTCTTT

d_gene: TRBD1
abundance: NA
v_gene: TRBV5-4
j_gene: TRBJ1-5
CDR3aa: CASSVTGGAGNQPQHF
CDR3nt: TGTGCCAGCAGCGTAACAGGGGGCGCGGGCAATCAGCCCCAGCATTTT

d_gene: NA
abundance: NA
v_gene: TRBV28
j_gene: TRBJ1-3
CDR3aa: CASSLTVGPANF
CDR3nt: TGTGCCAGCAGTTTGACGGTTGGGCCTGCTAATTTT

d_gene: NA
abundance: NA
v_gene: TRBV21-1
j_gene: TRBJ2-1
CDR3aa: CASSPQGTGGGEQFF
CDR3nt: TGTGCCAGCAGCCCCCAAGGGACAGGGGGCGGTGAGCAGTTCTTC

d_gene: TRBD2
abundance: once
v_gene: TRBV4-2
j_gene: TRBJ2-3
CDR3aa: CASSQATTSGATDTQYF
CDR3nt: TGTGCCAGCAGCCAAGCCACGACTAGCGGGGCCACAGATACGCAGTATTTT

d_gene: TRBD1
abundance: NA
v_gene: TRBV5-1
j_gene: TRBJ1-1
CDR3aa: CASSLASGTGSVEAFF
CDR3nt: TGCGCCAGCAGCTTGGCCAGCGGGACAGGTTCCGTTGAAGCTTTCTTT

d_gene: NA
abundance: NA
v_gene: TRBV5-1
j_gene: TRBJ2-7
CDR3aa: CASSLDRTYYEQYF
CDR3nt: TGCGCCAGCAGCTTGGATAGGACATACTACGAGCAGTACTTC

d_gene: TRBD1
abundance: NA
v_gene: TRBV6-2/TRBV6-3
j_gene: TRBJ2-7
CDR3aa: CASSTKTGRAYEQYF
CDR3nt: TGTGCCAGCAGTACCAAGACAGGGAGAGCCTACGAGCAGTACTTC

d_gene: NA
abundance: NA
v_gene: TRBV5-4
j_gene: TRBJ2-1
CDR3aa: CASSLPGQFYNEQFF
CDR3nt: TGTGCCAGCAGTCTCCCCGGACAGTTCTACAATGAGCAGTTCTTC

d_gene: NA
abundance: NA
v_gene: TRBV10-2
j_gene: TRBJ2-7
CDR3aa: CASALTRRYEQYF
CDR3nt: TGCGCCAGCGCCTTGACTAGGCGGTACGAGCAGTACTTC

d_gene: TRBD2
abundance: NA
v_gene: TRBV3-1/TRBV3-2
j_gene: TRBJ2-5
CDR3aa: CASSKKRPGGETQYF
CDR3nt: TGTGCCAGCAGCAAAAAACGACCGGGGGGAGAGACCCAGTACTTC

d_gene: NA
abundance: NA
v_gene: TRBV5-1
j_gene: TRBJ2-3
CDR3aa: CASVGRAEVDTDTQYF
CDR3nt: TGCGCCAGCGTCGGACGGGCGGAGGTGGACACAGATACGCAGTATTTT

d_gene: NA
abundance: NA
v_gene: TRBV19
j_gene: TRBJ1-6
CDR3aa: CASSIEVDIGNSPLHF
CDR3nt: TGTGCCAGTAGTATCGAGGTGGATATCGGGAATTCACCCCTCCACTTT

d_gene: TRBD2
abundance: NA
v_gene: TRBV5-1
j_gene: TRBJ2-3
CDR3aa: CASSPGSGVSGEQYF
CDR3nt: TGCGCCAGCAGCCCAGGAAGCGGGGTTTCGGGTGAGCAGTATTTT

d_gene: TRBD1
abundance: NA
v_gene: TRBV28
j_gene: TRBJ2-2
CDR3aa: CASTHRGTGGRNGELFF
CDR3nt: TGTGCCAGCACCCATCGCGGGACAGGGGGTCGAAACGGGGAGCTGTTTTTT

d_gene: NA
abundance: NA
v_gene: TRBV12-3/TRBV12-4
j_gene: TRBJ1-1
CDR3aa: CASSFRRGSEAFF
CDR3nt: TGTGCCAGCAGTTTTAGGAGGGGCTCTGAAGCTTTCTTT

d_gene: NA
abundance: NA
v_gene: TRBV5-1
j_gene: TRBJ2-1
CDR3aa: CASSGGGNNEQFF
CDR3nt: TGCGCCAGCAGTGGCGGGGGCAACAATGAGCAGTTCTTC

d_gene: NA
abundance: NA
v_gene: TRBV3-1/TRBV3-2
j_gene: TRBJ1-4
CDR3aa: CASSQGRALKLFF
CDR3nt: TGTGCCAGCAGCCAAGGGAGGGCCCTAAAACTGTTTTTT

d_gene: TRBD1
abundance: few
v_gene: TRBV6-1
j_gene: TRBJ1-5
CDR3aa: CASSDWGQGSNQPQHF
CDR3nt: TGTGCCAGCAGTGATTGGGGACAGGGAAGCAATCAGCCCCAGCATTTT

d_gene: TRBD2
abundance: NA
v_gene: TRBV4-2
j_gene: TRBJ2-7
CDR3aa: CASSQDGAGGLEQYF
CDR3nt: TGTGCCAGCAGCCAAGATGGAGCGGGGGGGCTCGAGCAGTACTTC

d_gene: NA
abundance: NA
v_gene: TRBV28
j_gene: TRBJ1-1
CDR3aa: CASNTQLNTEAFF
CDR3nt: TGTGCCAGCAATACACAGTTGAACACTGAAGCTTTCTTT

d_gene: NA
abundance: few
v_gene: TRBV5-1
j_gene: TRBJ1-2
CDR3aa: CASSSNREMHRGYTF
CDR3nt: TGCGCCAGCAGTTCGAACAGGGAGATGCACCGGGGCTACACCTTC

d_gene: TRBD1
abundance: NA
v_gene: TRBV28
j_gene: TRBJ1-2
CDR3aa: CASSSRPLRGLGGYTF
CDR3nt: TGTGCCAGCAGTTCCCGTCCACTCAGGGGGCTGGGAGGCTACACCTTC

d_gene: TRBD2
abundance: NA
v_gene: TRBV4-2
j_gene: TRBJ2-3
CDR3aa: CASSPSGGAYTDTQYF
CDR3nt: TGTGCCAGCAGCCCCAGCGGGGGGGCTTACACAGATACGCAGTATTTT

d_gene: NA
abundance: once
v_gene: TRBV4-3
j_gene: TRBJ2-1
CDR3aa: CASSQDAGGYNEQFF
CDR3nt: TGCGCCAGCAGCCAAGATGCAGGAGGGTACAATGAGCAGTTCTTC

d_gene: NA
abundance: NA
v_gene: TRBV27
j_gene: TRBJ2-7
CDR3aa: CASSFNSIYEQYF
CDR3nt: TGTGCCAGCAGTTTTAACAGTATCTACGAGCAGTACTTC

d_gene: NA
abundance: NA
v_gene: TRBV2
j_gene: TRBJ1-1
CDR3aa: CASREVVEAFF
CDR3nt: TGTGCCAGCAGGGAGGTAGTAGAAGCTTTCTTT

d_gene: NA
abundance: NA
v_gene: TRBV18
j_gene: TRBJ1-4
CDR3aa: CASSPARGNEKLFF
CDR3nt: TGTGCCAGCTCACCTGCACGGGGGAATGAAAAACTGTTTTTT

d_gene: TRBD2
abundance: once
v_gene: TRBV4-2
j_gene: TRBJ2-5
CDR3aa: CASSQEGTSRETQYF
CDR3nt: TGTGCCAGCAGCCAAGAAGGGACTAGTCGAGAGACCCAGTACTTC